This T cell receptor beta chain was captured in a study of sequential checkpoint blockade in melanoma. About the study: Arm A got nivolumab then ipilimumab; arm B the reverse, 1:1. Both treatment sequences were followed by maintenance nivolumab.

Treatment in this sample: randomized to nivolumab then ipilimumab (arm A) or the reverse (arm B). Sequencing used immunoSEQ multiplex PCR; TCRdb keeps in-frame clones, though not all of them. The profile shows about 38,000 clones, roughly 84% of them singletons. Sequenced here: CD8+ T cells sorted from blood (inferred from file names), sampled from a patient given nivolumab and ipilimumab in sequence. This clonotype was sampled from a human donor with melanoma.

This chain's CDR3 is CASSELGGRLAQETQYF. CDR3 in DNA: TGTGCCAGCAGTGAATTAGGGGGACGCTTGGCGCAAGAGACCCAGTACTTC. The V and J genes are TRBV25-1 and TRBJ2-5, with D perhaps TRBD1 (6 bases). The CDR3 contains 17 residues. Deletions cut 1 base from V and 2 bases from J, with 17 bases between. Germline V lookup: CDR1 MGHDK, CDR2 SYGVNS.